The 30 T cell receptor beta chains below were found in one sample sequenced in a study of T cell repertoires in aging, cancer and after chemotherapy (dated by TCRdb to about 2019). Instead of sorted cells or RNA, genomic DNA extracted from peripheral blood served as the source for amplifying TCR beta rearrangements. Sequencing was performed on an Illumina MiSeq. Rearranged TRB sequences spanning V, D and J segments were amplified by multiplex touch-down PCR using a mixed TRB-A/B primer pool. Using fastp trimming at Q25 and MiXCR clonotype assembly, TCRdb reanalyzed the public sequencing data and kept in-frame beta chains. Every entry covers one CDR3 protein and lists the most common genes and DNA from its rows. This sample holds about 4,900 distinct CDR3 sequences; under 50% were observed only once. In total, the top ten clones hold more than 25% of the sample. The sample comprised blood. The receptors stem from a human donor in good health.

This chain links TRBV30 with TRBJ1-5; tentative D call: TRBD1 (5 bases). The CDR3 runs to 13 residues. CDR1 and CDR2 (germline): GTSNPN, SVGIG (reference sequence). Trimming took off 0 bases at V and 4 bases at J, with 7 bases between the two ends. The CDR3 spells CAWSVQDNQPQHF. The CDR3 coding sequence is TGTGCCTGGAGTGTACAGGATAATCAGCCCCAGCATTTT.

The chain uses TRBV20-1 and TRBJ2-3, with TRBD2 matching 10 bases. The germline CDR1 and CDR2 sequences are DFQATT and SNEGSKA (reference sequence). The CDR3 totals 13 residues. Losses at the gene ends were 4 bases for V and 7 bases for J; bases not matched to a gene: 5. The CDR3 region is CSANLAGVNTQYF. CDR3 DNA: TGCAGTGCTAACCTAGCGGGAGTAAATACGCAGTATTTT.

This clonotype was picked up a small number of times. The rearrangement links TRBV7-6 to TRBJ2-2; 7 nucleotides align to TRBD1. The V gene end was trimmed by 5 bases and the J gene end by 6 bases; junction bases not matched to a gene: 9. This CDR3 has 15 amino acids. CDR1 and CDR2 from the germline V gene are SGHVS and FNYEAQ. The CDR3, as DNA: TGTGCCAGCAGCGAGACAGGGAGTGTCGCCGGGGAGCTGTTTTTT. Protein: CASSETGSVAGELFF.

The chain recombines TRBV12-3 or TRBV12-4 with TRBJ2-5, with D uncertain. The CDR3 runs 14 residues. V was shortened by 2 bases and J by 13 bases, with 20 bases between the two germline ends. As DNA, the CDR3 is TGTGCCAGCAGTTTAACCCTCTACATTAGTGGCCCGTACTTC. Protein sequence: CASSLTLYISGPYF.

Notes on this clonotype: A much larger clone is a single base away; this may be a read error. The rearrangement uses TRBV29-1 and TRBJ2-5; D remains unclear. V was pared by 7 bases and J by 2 bases, with 14 bases between. Germline V gene sequence: CDR1 SQVTM, CDR2 ANQGSEA. CDR3 length equals 13 residues. CDR3 in DNA: TGCAGCGCCATCGAGAGACCACAAGAGACCCAGTACTTC. Its protein product is CSAIERPQETQYF.

The chain combines TRBV5-5 with TRBJ2-7; D unresolved. This CDR3 has 14 residues. CDR1 is SGHKS and CDR2 is YYEKEE in the germline V gene (reference sequence). With 1 base removed from V and 5 bases from J, the gap between germline ends came to 13 bases. The CDR3 spells CASSLSAARNEQYF. The CDR3 bases are TGTGCCAGCAGCTTGTCCGCCGCGCGCAACGAGCAGTACTTC.

The V and J genes are TRBV19 and TRBJ2-1; the match to TRBD2 covers 8 bases. The CDR3 consists of 13 residues. Germline CDR1 LNHDA, CDR2 SQIVND (reference sequence). With 6 bases clipped from V and 7 bases from J, the junction kept 5 bases outside the gene matches. The CDR3 here is CASSGRAFNEQFF. CDR3 coding DNA: TGTGCCAGTAGCGGGAGGGCCTTTAATGAGCAGTTCTTC.

The rearrangement links TRBV30 to TRBJ1-5; the match to TRBD1 covers 7 bases. Germline V gene lookup returns CDR1 GTSNPN and CDR2 SVGIG (reference sequence). This CDR3 spans 15 amino acids. With V trimmed by 2 bases and J by 1 base, 5 bases remained unmatched. CDR3 sequence (DNA): TGTGCCTGGAGTCCAGACAGGGCAAGCAATCAGCCCCAGCATTTT. This encodes CAWSPDRASNQPQHF. Supplemented by reference TRBV30 and TRBJ1-5, the full variable domain reads SQTIHQWPATLVQPVGSPLSLECTVEGTSNPNLYWYRQAAGRGLQLLFYSVGIGQISSEVPQNLSASRPQDRQFILSSKKLLLSDSGFYLCAWSPDRASNQPQHFGDGTRLSIL.

CDR3 sequence reads: CSAKDRVSQETQYF. CDR3 sequence (DNA): TGCAGTGCTAAGGACAGGGTCTCTCAAGAGACCCAGTACTTC. The chain joins TRBV20-1 to TRBJ2-5, with 8 bases aligning to TRBD1. Germline V lookup: CDR1 DFQATT, CDR2 SNEGSKA (reference sequence). V was pared by 4 bases and J by 2 bases, with 6 bases of the junction left unmatched. The CDR3 is 14 amino acids.

This clonotype has a handful of counts. The rearrangement uses TRBV30 and TRBJ1-3, with D perhaps TRBD1 (5 bases). V dropped 5 bases and J dropped 7 bases, with 6 bases sitting between them. Germline CDR1 and CDR2: GTSNPN and SVGIG (reference sequence). The CDR3 has 10 residues. CDR3 in DNA: TGTGCCTGGGGGGGGAACACCATATATTTT. It yields the protein CAWGGNTIYF.

This clonotype appeared a few times. The rearrangement links TRBV19 to TRBJ2-7; D is possibly TRBD2 (5 bases). The CDR3 totals 14 residues. Germline loops: CDR1 LNHDA, CDR2 SQIVND (reference sequence). V was trimmed by 5 bases and J by 0 bases, leaving 11 bases between them. CDR3 amino acids: CASSPLRGSYEQYF. DNA for the CDR3: TGTGCCAGTAGTCCCCTACGGGGCTCCTACGAGCAGTACTTC.

CDR3 DNA sequence: TGTGCCAGCACCCGGGGACAGGAGAACACTGAAGCTTTCTTT. Translating gives CASTRGQENTEAFF. The rearrangement joins TRBV12-3 or TRBV12-4 to TRBJ1-1; 8 bases map to TRBD1. The CDR3 length is 14 residues. V gave up 7 bases and J gave up 1 base; unmatched junction bases: 5.

V and J are TRBV15 and TRBJ2-2; weak D call: TRBD2 (5 bases). Trimming left V 1 base short and J 7 bases short, with 16 bases between. The germline V gene has CDR1 LNHNV and CDR2 YYDKDF (reference sequence). This CDR3 has 16 residues. CDR3 amino acids: CATSRGPAGRVGELFF. CDR3 nucleotides: TGTGCCACCAGCAGAGGCCCTGCGGGCCGGGTCGGGGAGCTGTTTTTT.

This clonotype appeared a few times. The rearrangement joins TRBV10-3 to TRBJ2-2, with D possibly matching TRBD1 (6 bases). V dropped 6 bases and J dropped 1 base, with 9 bases sitting between them. The CDR3 has 14 residues. Germline values: CDR1 ENHRY, CDR2 SYGVKD. CDR3 nucleotide sequence: TGTGCCATCAGACAGACAGGGAACACCGGGGAGCTGTTTTTT. It specifies CAIRQTGNTGELFF.

This clonotype came up a few times. J is TRBJ2-1 and V is TRBV12-3 or TRBV12-4, with 9 bases that match TRBD2. This CDR3 contains 17 residues. V lost 6 bases, J lost 5 bases, and 14 bases stayed unmatched. CDR3 protein: CASSPFRASGKDNEQFF. The CDR3 DNA reads TGTGCCAGCAGCCCCTTTCGCGCTAGCGGGAAAGACAATGAGCAGTTCTTC.

V is TRBV6-2 or TRBV6-3 and J is TRBJ2-1; 11 bases map to TRBD2. The CDR3 consists of 15 residues. Germline CDR1 reads MNHEY; CDR2 reads SVGEGT. With 2 bases clipped from V and 8 bases from J, the junction kept 5 bases outside the gene matches. The DNA of the CDR3 is TGTGCCAGCAGTTACCTAGCGGGGGGCCTCGATGAGCAGTTCTTC. Its protein product is CASSYLAGGLDEQFF.

The chain recombines TRBV6-1 with TRBJ2-7; possible D gene TRBD2, 6 bases. This CDR3 is 14 amino acids long. From germline, CDR1 is MNHNS and CDR2 SASEGT. V lost 5 bases and J 0 bases, leaving 11 bases between the germline ends. Here the CDR3 reads CASSSLGGSYEQYF. The CDR3 DNA sequence: TGTGCCAGCAGTTCACTCGGGGGCTCCTACGAGCAGTACTTC.

In this sample, this clonotype is large (0.1 to 1%). The chain links TRBV6-5 to TRBJ2-3; 14 bases are a match to TRBD2. There are 13 residues in the CDR3. CDR1 is MNHEY, CDR2 SVGAGI, per germline. CDR3 in amino acids: CATGLAGADTQYF. The CDR3 coding sequence is TGTGCGACGGGACTAGCGGGAGCCGATACGCAGTATTTT.

The CDR3 DNA sequence: TGTGCCAGCAGAGCCAAGAGCTCCTACGAGCAGTACTTC. As protein: CASRAKSSYEQYF. The chain combines TRBV6-2 or TRBV6-3 with TRBJ2-7; no reliable D call. The V end lost 6 bases, the J end lost 0 bases, and 9 bases lay between the germline ends. This CDR3 spans 13 amino acids. Germline V gene lookup returns CDR1 MNHEY and CDR2 SVGEGT.

The chain carries TRBV15 and TRBJ1-4, with 7 positions matching TRBD1. Germline V gene data show CDR1 as LNHNV and CDR2 as YYDKDF (reference sequence). There are 15 residues in the CDR3. V dropped 5 bases and J dropped 7; count of bases not matched to a gene: 10. CDR3 nucleotide sequence: TGTGCCACCAGCTCGCACAGGGGATCGAGTGAAAAACTGTTTTTT. Translation: CATSSHRGSSEKLFF.

The chain has TRBV27 and TRBJ2-1; tentatively, D is TRBD1 (5 bases). There are 12 residues in the CDR3. Germline assignment: CDR1 MNHEY and CDR2 SMNVEV (reference sequence). Trimming removed 4 bases at V and 10 bases at J, with 11 bases between. CDR3 region: CASSYQGGEQFF. CDR3 sequence (DNA): TGTGCCAGCAGTTATCAGGGTGGGGAGCAGTTCTTC.

V usage is TRBV6-5 and J usage is TRBJ2-1; 7 nucleotides match TRBD2. The V gene's germline CDR1 is MNHEY and CDR2 SVGAGI. The trim removed 5 bases at V and 13 bases at J, leaving 14 bases unmatched. The CDR3 is 14 amino acids. This chain's CDR3 is CASSELGGTGTQFF. The DNA of the CDR3 is TGTGCCAGCAGTGAATTGGGGGGGACGGGGACCCAGTTCTTC.

This clonotype has only a few counts. V and J are TRBV7-2 and TRBJ2-5, with D possibly TRBD2 on 5 matching bases. Germline values: CDR1 SGHTA, CDR2 FQGNSA. The CDR3 is made up of 14 amino acids. Deletions cut 4 bases from V and 4 bases from J, with 13 bases between. The CDR3 here is CASSSYARVETQYF. The CDR3 bases are TGTGCCAGCAGCTCATATGCGAGGGTAGAGACCCAGTACTTC.

The chain recombines TRBV7-6 with TRBJ2-1; weak D call: TRBD1 (5 bases). Trimming shortened V by 3 bases and J by 1 base, and 13 bases separated the two germline ends. The CDR3 is made up of 16 amino acids. CDR1 is SGHVS, CDR2 FNYEAQ, per germline. CDR3 DNA: TGTGCCAGCAGCTTTTACGACAGCCGTTCCTACAATGAGCAGTTCTTC. This sequence encodes CASSFYDSRSYNEQFF.

CDR3: CASKGPHRGTNYGYTF. CDR3 DNA: TGTGCCAGCAAGGGACCCCACAGGGGGACTAACTATGGCTACACCTTC. The chain couples TRBV5-5 to TRBJ1-2; 8 bases are a match to TRBD1. Trimming removed 6 bases from V and 0 bases from J; junction bases left unmatched: 10. CDR3 size: 16 residues. CDR1 and CDR2 from the germline V gene are SGHKS and YYEKEE (reference sequence).

Only a few counts were recorded for this clonotype. The chain's CDR3 is CAWSVGKIVRVVHEQYF. The CDR3 DNA reads as TGTGCCTGGAGTGTCGGTAAGATCGTCAGGGTGGTCCACGAGCAGTACTTC. This chain uses TRBV30 with TRBJ2-7; D may be TRBD1 (5 bases). CDR3 size: 17 residues. Germline V gives CDR1 GTSNPN, CDR2 SVGIG (reference sequence). The V and J ends lost 0 bases and 5 bases respectively, with 23 bases between them.

V is TRBV5-1 and J is TRBJ2-1; D might be TRBD1 (6 bases). Germline V gene lookup returns CDR1 SGHRS and CDR2 YFSETQ. V lost 0 bases to trimming and J lost 0 bases, with 19 bases between them. The length of the CDR3 is 19 residues. The CDR3 bases are TGCGCCAGCAGCTTGGAAGCAGGGGTAGCGCGGAGCTCCTACAATGAGCAGTTCTTC. This sequence encodes CASSLEAGVARSSYNEQFF.

The chain has TRBV30 and TRBJ2-7; D is unresolved. The V gene's germline CDR1 is GTSNPN and CDR2 SVGIG (reference sequence). V was cut by 4 bases and J by 7 bases, with 17 bases left in between. The CDR3 totals 13 residues. CDR3 nucleotide sequence: TGTGCCTGGATGGGTTTGGCAGAGAAAGAGCAGTACTTC. Encoded protein: CAWMGLAEKEQYF.

By sample share, this clonotype is medium-sized. The gene calls are TRBV27 and TRBJ2-1; no firm D call. There are 14 residues in the CDR3. CDR1 and CDR2 from the germline V gene are MNHEY and SMNVEV (reference sequence). Trimming took off 0 bases at V and 6 bases at J, with 9 bases between the two ends. The CDR3 protein is CASSLSDPSNEQFF. In DNA, the CDR3 is TGTGCCAGCAGTTTATCGGACCCGAGCAATGAGCAGTTCTTC.

This clonotype was counted a few times. The CDR3 DNA follows: TGTGCCAGCAGCCCGGGACTAGCGGGAGCTCGGGAGCAGTTCTTC. The encoded protein is CASSPGLAGAREQFF. The chain uses TRBV7-6 and TRBJ2-1; 14 bases fit TRBD2. Germline loops: CDR1 SGHVS, CDR2 FNYEAQ. The CDR3 sequence is 15 residues long. V was clipped by 5 bases and J by 10 bases; unmatched bases: 7.